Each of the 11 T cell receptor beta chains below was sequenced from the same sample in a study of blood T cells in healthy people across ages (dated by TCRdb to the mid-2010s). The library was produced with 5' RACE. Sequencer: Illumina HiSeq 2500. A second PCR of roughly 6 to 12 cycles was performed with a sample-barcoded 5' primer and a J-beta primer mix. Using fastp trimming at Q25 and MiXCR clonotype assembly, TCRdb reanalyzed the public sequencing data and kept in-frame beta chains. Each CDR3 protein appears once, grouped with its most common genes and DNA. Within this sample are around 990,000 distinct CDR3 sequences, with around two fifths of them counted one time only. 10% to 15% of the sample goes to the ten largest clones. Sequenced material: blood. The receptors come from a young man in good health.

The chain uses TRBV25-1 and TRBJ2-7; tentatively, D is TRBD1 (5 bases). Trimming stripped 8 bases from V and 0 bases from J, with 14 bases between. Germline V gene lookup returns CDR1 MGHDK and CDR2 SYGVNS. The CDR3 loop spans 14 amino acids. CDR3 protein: CASGLGASSYEQYF. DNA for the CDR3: TGTGCCAGCGGTTTAGGGGCCAGCTCCTACGAGCAGTACTTC.

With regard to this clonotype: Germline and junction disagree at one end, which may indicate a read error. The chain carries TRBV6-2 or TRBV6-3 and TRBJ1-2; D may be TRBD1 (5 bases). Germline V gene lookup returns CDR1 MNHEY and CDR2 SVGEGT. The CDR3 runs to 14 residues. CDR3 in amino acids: CANSPGGTPYGYTF. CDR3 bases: TGTGCCAACAGTCCCGGTGGGACTCCCTATGGCTACACCTTC.

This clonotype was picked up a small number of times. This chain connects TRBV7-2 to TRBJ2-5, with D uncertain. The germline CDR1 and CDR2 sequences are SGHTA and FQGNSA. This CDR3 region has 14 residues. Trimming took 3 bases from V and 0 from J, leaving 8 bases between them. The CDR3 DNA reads TGTGCCAGCAGCTTCGATCAACACCAAGAGACCCAGTACTTC. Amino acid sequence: CASSFDQHQETQYF. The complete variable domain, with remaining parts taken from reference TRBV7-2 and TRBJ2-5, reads GAGVSQSPSNKVTEKGKDVELRCDPISGHTALYWYRQSLGQGLEFLIYFQGNSAPDKSGLPSDRFSAERTGGSVSTLTIQRTQQEDSAVYLCASSFDQHQETQYFGPGTRLLVL.

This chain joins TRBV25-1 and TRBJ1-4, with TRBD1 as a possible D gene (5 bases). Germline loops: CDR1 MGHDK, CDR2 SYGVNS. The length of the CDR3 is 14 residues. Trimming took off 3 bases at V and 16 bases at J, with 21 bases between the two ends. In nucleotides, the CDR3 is TGTGCCAGCAGTGATGAGCACGACACGGGGCGGCCGTTTTTT. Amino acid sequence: CASSDEHDTGRPFF.

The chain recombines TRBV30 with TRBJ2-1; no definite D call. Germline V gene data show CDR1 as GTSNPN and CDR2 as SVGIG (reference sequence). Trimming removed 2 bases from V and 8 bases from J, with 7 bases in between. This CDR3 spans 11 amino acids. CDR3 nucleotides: TGTGCCTGGAGTTCTACATATGAGCAGTTCTTC. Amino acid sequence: CAWSSTYEQFF. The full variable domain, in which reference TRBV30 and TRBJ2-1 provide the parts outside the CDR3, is SQTIHQWPATLVQPVGSPLSLECTVEGTSNPNLYWYRQAAGRGLQLLFYSVGIGQISSEVPQNLSASRPQDRQFILSSKKLLLSDSGFYLCAWSSTYEQFFGPGTRLTVL.

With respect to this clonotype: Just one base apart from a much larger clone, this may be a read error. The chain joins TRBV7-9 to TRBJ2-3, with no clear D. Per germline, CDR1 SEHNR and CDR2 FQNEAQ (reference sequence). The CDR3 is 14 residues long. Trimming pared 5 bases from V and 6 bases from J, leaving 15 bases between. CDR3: CASSPLLSGDTQYF. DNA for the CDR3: TGTGCCAGCAGCCCTCTACTCAGTGGGGATACGCAGTATTTT.

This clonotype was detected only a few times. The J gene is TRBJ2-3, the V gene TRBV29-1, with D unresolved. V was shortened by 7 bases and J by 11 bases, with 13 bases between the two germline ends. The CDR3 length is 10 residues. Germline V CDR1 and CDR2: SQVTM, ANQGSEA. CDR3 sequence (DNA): TGCAGCGCCATAGAGGAAGGGCAGTATTTT. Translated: CSAIEEGQYF.

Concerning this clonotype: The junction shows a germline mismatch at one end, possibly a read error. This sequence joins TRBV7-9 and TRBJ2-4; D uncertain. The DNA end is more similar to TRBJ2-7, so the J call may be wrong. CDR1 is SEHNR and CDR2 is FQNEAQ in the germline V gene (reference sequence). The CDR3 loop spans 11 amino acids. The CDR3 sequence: CSSSLSYEQYF. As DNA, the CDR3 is TGTTCCAGCAGCCTTAGCTACGAGCAGTACTTC.

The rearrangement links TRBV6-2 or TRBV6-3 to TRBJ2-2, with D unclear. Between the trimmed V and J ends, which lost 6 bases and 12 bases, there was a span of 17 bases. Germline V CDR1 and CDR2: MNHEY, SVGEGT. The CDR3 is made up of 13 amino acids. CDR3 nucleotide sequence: TGTGCCAGCAGCCCCCTATGGCTGGGGAAGCTGTTTTTT. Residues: CASSPLWLGKLFF.

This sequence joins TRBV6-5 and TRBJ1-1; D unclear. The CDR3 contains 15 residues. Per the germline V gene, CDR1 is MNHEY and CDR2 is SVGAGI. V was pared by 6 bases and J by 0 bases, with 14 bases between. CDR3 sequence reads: CASRRPTAMNTEAFF. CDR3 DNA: TGTGCCAGCAGACGTCCGACGGCAATGAACACTGAAGCTTTCTTT.

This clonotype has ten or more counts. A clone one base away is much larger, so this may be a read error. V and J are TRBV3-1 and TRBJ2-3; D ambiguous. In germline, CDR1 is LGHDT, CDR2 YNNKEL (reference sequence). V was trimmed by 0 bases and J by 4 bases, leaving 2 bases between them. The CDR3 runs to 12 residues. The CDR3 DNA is TGTGCCAGCAGCCAAGAGTCAGATACGCAGTATTTT. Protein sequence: CASSQESDTQYF.